One and the same sample provided the 26 T cell receptor beta chains below, sequenced in a study of CD8 T cells in ankylosing spondylitis. Whole-study results and caveats: What appeared characteristic of ankylosing spondylitis blood was a TCR beta motif of eight or nine highly homologous variants.

MiXCR, applied by TCRdb to the 5' RACE reads, yields one record per CDR3 protein. The profile shows about 330,000 distinct CDR3 sequences, roughly 8% of them singletons. Antigens of these TCRs are unknown. Source material: blood, either unsorted or a sorted T cell fraction (not recorded which). The receptors stem from a male donor with ankylosing spondylitis.

The chain is built from TRBV4-3 and TRBJ1-1, with D unresolved. The germline V gene encodes CDR1 LGHNA and CDR2 YSLEER. Deletions cut 1 base from V and 0 bases from J, with 9 bases between. The CDR3 has 15 amino acids. CDR3 in DNA: TGCGCCAGCAGCCAAGTATACAGACTGAACACTGAAGCTTTCTTT. Translated, it gives CASSQVYRLNTEAFF.

This clonotype showed up just a few times. The chain employs TRBV28 and TRBJ1-5; 7 bases are shared with TRBD1. J lost 6 bases, V lost 3 bases, and 8 bases had no gene match. There are 15 residues in the CDR3. Germline CDR1 MDHEN, CDR2 SYDVKM. The CDR3 nucleotides are TGTGCCAGCAGTTTTGCTGACAGGGTGAGTCAGCCCCAGCATTTT. It is translated as CASSFADRVSQPQHF.

The table lists this clonotype with a few counts. V usage is TRBV5-6 and J usage is TRBJ2-1; 7 bases are a match to TRBD2. Germline V gene data show CDR1 as SGHDT and CDR2 as YYEEEE. The J segment lost 8 bases and the V segment lost 0 bases, leaving 8 bases of the junction unmatched. The CDR3 contains 15 residues. CDR3 DNA: TGTGCCAGCAGCTTGGTGCGGGAGATTAGGGATGAGCAGTTCTTC. Protein: CASSLVREIRDEQFF.

The rearrangement joins TRBV7-9 to TRBJ2-5, with D tentatively TRBD1 (5 bases). The V gene's germline CDR1 is SEHNR and CDR2 FQNEAQ (reference sequence). Trimming removed 6 bases at V and 5 bases at J, with 16 bases between. This CDR3 has 14 residues. CDR3 protein: CASSVDSGKETQYF. CDR3 DNA: TGTGCCAGCAGTGTAGACTCAGGGAAGGAGACCCAGTACTTC.

In its sample, this clonotype was seen many times. This chain uses TRBV9 with TRBJ2-3, with a tentative D call TRBD2 (5 bases). This CDR3 has 15 residues. Trimming cost V 0 bases and J 0 bases, with 8 bases left between them. CDR1 and CDR2 from the germline V gene are SGDLS and YYNGEE. DNA of the CDR3: TGTGCCAGCAGCGTAGGTTCGGGGAGCACAGATACGCAGTATTTT. Translated: CASSVGSGSTDTQYF.

The CDR3 is CASSEQGGVETQYF. CDR3 DNA: TGTGCCAGCAGCGAACAGGGTGGGGTGGAGACCCAGTACTTC. The rearrangement links TRBV7-2 to TRBJ2-5; the D gene is possibly TRBD1 (6 bases). Trimming took off 5 bases at V and 5 bases at J, with 15 bases between the two ends. The germline V gene encodes CDR1 SGHTA and CDR2 FQGNSA. The CDR3 extends over 14 amino acids.

This clonotype has ten or more counts. CDR3 loop: CSYRDRVLAGGLDEQFF. Written as DNA, the CDR3 is TGCAGCTACCGGGACAGGGTGTTAGCGGGAGGGTTGGATGAGCAGTTCTTC. The V and J genes are TRBV29-1 and TRBJ2-1; 11 bases line up with TRBD2. Looked up from germline, CDR1 is SQVTM and CDR2 is ANQGSEA. The CDR3 is 17 amino acids. The V and J ends lost 8 bases and 8 bases, in that order; junction bases with no gene match: 20.

The genes are TRBV27 and TRBJ2-1; 13 nucleotides line up with TRBD2. CDR1 MNHEY and CDR2 SMNVEV come from the germline V gene (reference sequence). The CDR3 length is 15 residues. J lost 7 bases, V lost 1 base, and 1 base had no gene match. Written as DNA, the CDR3 is TGTGCCAGCAGTTTATGGACTAGCGGGGGTAATGAGCAGTTCTTC. Translation: CASSLWTSGGNEQFF.

This rearrangement joins TRBV12-3 or TRBV12-4 to TRBJ1-3; D ambiguous. Trimming removed 1 base at V and 0 bases at J, with 7 bases between. The CDR3 loop spans 15 amino acids. This chain's CDR3 is CASSLGMISGNTIYF. CDR3 bases: TGTGCCAGCAGTTTAGGGATGATCTCTGGAAACACCATATATTTT.

The genes are TRBV7-2 and TRBJ1-2; D ambiguous. With 8 bases removed from V and 3 bases from J, the gap between germline ends came to 13 bases. CDR1 and CDR2 (germline): SGHTA, FQGNSA. The CDR3 totals 13 residues. The CDR3 bases are TGTGCCAGCCAAATCGCGGAGGACTATGGCTACACCTTC. It codes for CASQIAEDYGYTF.

This clonotype turned up a few times. The chain couples TRBV7-9 to TRBJ1-2; D is perhaps TRBD1 (5 bases). V was clipped by 5 bases and J by 2 bases, with 12 bases between them. This CDR3 comprises 14 residues. Germline CDR1 and CDR2: SEHNR and FQNEAQ (reference sequence). CDR3: CASSPSGTNYGYTF. The CDR3 bases are TGTGCCAGCAGCCCCTCCGGGACGAACTATGGCTACACCTTC.

This clonotype was seen only a few times. V and J are TRBV9 and TRBJ2-1, with 9 positions matching TRBD2. After removal of 6 bases from V and 6 bases from J, the junction contained 7 bases not matched to a gene. The germline gives CDR1 SGDLS, CDR2 YYNGEE. CDR3 length: 14 residues. The CDR3 loop reads CASTFSGSSNEQFF. CDR3 DNA sequence: TGTGCCAGCACCTTTAGCGGGAGCAGCAATGAGCAGTTCTTC.

The sample holds many counts of this clonotype. The chain employs TRBV6-1 and TRBJ2-1; the match to TRBD2 covers 13 bases. CDR3 length equals 16 residues. Germline-derived CDR1 and CDR2 are MNHNS and SASEGT. V lost 7 bases, J lost 8 bases, and 11 bases stayed unmatched. This chain's CDR3 is CASKLRGLAGRDEQFF. As DNA, the CDR3 is TGTGCCAGCAAGCTCCGGGGACTAGCGGGAAGGGATGAGCAGTTCTTC.

The rearrangement links TRBV5-1 to TRBJ2-1; 9 nucleotides align to TRBD1. The trim removed 1 base at V and 6 bases at J, leaving 2 bases unmatched. Germline CDR1 and CDR2: SGHRS and YFSETQ. The CDR3 is 14 amino acids. The chain's CDR3 is CASSLRQGGNEQFF. The CDR3 nucleotides are TGCGCCAGCAGCTTGCGACAGGGGGGCAATGAGCAGTTCTTC.

A few counts support this clonotype. V usage is TRBV9 and J usage is TRBJ2-3; D uncertain. V was pared by 4 bases and J by 3 bases, with 9 bases between. The CDR3 consists of 13 residues. Germline V lookup: CDR1 SGDLS, CDR2 YYNGEE. The DNA for the CDR3 is TGTGCCAGCAGCCCCCACCGAACAGATACGCAGTATTTT. The encoded protein is CASSPHRTDTQYF.

This chain links TRBV9 with TRBJ2-1; 14 bases map to TRBD2. The V segment lost 3 bases and the J segment 0 bases; nucleotides outside the gene matches: 11. Germline-derived CDR1 and CDR2 are SGDLS and YYNGEE. CDR3 length: 20 residues. CDR3 sequence: CASSAPTGTSGRVSYNEQFF. Written as DNA, the CDR3 is TGTGCCAGCAGCGCACCGACCGGGACTAGCGGGAGAGTCTCCTACAATGAGCAGTTCTTC. Full variable domain (rest looked up from reference TRBV9 and TRBJ2-1): DSGVTQTPKHLITATGQRVTLRCSPRSGDLSVYWYQQSLDQGLQFLIQYYNGEERAKGNILERFSAQQFPDLHSELNLSSLELGDSALYFCASSAPTGTSGRVSYNEQFFGPGTRLTVL.

As regards this clonotype: The junction differs from germline at one of its ends, possibly a read error. J is TRBJ2-2 and V is TRBV5-1, with D possibly matching TRBD2 (6 bases). Germline assignment: CDR1 SGHRS and CDR2 YFSETQ. CDR3 size: 16 residues. CDR3 nucleotides: TGCGCCAGCAGCTTGGTGGAGGGCGCGAACACCGGGGAGCTGTTGTTT. Translation gives CASSLVEGANTGELLF.

Only a few counts were recorded for this clonotype. The chain links TRBV5-1 to TRBJ2-7, with 9 positions matching TRBD1. Germline V gene lookup returns CDR1 SGHRS and CDR2 YFSETQ. The CDR3 consists of 15 residues. Unmatched junction bases numbered 12, after V lost 4 bases and J lost 7 bases. The CDR3 DNA sequence: TGCGCCAGCAGCCTAACAGGGGGCGACCTACTTGAGCAGTACTTC. It codes for CASSLTGGDLLEQYF.

A word on this clonotype: The conserved final phenylalanine or tryptophan is absent from the CDR3, which likely points to a read error. The chain has TRBV12-3 or TRBV12-4 and TRBJ2-2; tentatively, D is TRBD1 (6 bases). The CDR3 runs 14 residues. With 2 bases removed from V and 4 bases from J, the gap between germline ends came to 8 bases. The CDR3 DNA is TGTGCCAGCAGTTTACAGGGGAGCACCGGGGAGCTGTTTATT. This encodes CASSLQGSTGELFI.

The chain employs TRBV7-8 and TRBJ2-5, with 9 bases aligning to TRBD2. Germline CDR1 reads SGHVS; CDR2 reads FQNEAQ. With 2 bases clipped from V and 5 bases from J, the junction kept 9 bases outside the gene matches. The CDR3 is 16 amino acids. The CDR3 is CASSLTSGFEGETQYF. CDR3 in DNA: TGTGCCAGCAGCTTAACTAGCGGGTTCGAAGGGGAGACCCAGTACTTC.

This clonotype was picked up many times. The rearrangement links TRBV9 to TRBJ1-2; D is possibly TRBD1 (5 bases). The CDR3 runs to 18 residues. The germline V and J ends were trimmed by 0 bases and 2 bases, with 20 bases remaining between them. The germline V gene has CDR1 SGDLS and CDR2 YYNGEE. The DNA for the CDR3 is TGTGCCAGCAGCGTAGGTTGGGGACGGGAAAAATCAAACTATGGCTACACCTTC. Translating gives CASSVGWGREKSNYGYTF.

This chain links TRBV20-1 with TRBJ2-7; weak D call: TRBD1 (5 bases). CDR1 is DFQATT and CDR2 is SNEGSKA in the germline V gene (reference sequence). The CDR3 is 12 amino acids. V lost 7 bases to trimming and J lost 2 bases, with 12 bases between them. The CDR3 sequence is CSVPGWTYEQYF. CDR3 nucleotides: TGCAGTGTGCCAGGGTGGACCTACGAGCAGTACTTC.

This clonotype was seen at least ten times. This sequence joins TRBV9 and TRBJ1-2; perhaps TRBD1 as D (5 bases). The CDR3 length is 14 residues. Germline CDR1 is SGDLS and CDR2 is YYNGEE. The ends were cut back, 2 bases at V and 0 bases at J, with 8 bases in the middle. The CDR3, as DNA: TGTGCCAGCAGCGTCGGGGGTTCTAACTATGGCTACACCTTC. Translated, it gives CASSVGGSNYGYTF.

In its sample, this clonotype was seen many times. The CDR3 region is CASSLVPDPNYEQYF. The CDR3 coding sequence is TGCGCCAGCAGCTTGGTTCCGGACCCAAACTACGAGCAGTACTTC. The rearrangement uses TRBV5-1 and TRBJ2-7; D is ambiguous. Germline assignment: CDR1 SGHRS and CDR2 YFSETQ. CDR3 length: 15 residues. The ends were cut back, 0 bases at V and 3 bases at J, with 13 bases in the middle.

V usage is TRBV7-9 and J usage is TRBJ2-7; the D is unclear. V dropped 5 bases and J dropped 2 bases, with 13 bases sitting between them. The CDR3 loop spans 14 amino acids. Germline CDR1 is SEHNR and CDR2 is FQNEAQ (reference sequence). Written as DNA, the CDR3 is TGTGCCAGCAGCCCGCGGCAGGTTCCCTACGAGCAGTACTTC. It translates to CASSPRQVPYEQYF.

The V gene is TRBV12-3 or TRBV12-4, the J gene TRBJ2-5; D not certain. V dropped 6 bases and J dropped 5 bases, with 16 bases sitting between them. The CDR3 contains 14 residues. CDR3 DNA sequence: TGTGCCAGCAGGAGAGATACCTCGGTTGAGACCCAGTACTTC. Its protein is CASRRDTSVETQYF.